This TCR beta chain was captured by sequencing in a study of T cells in Graves' hyperthyroidism and ophthalmopathy. Study overall: The initial diagnosis was the point when peripheral blood was collected, ahead of any treatment.

Per the germline V gene, CDR1 is SNHLY and CDR2 is FYNNEI. The CDR3 length is 13 residues. With regard to this clonotype: A much larger clone lies a single base off, so this may be a read error.

Stable Graves' hyperthyroidism denoted no ophthalmopathy progression over 18 months. PBMCs came from more than 9.5 ml fresh peripheral blood. Amplification of TCR beta CDR3 regions used RNA as the template. HTBI primers were the set used in a first-round RT-PCR of the TCR CDR3. In TCRdb, the multiplex PCR reads were re-called with MiXCR into one record per CDR3 protein. The data hold some 460,000 distinct CDR3 sequences, with around 16% observed a single time. The chain uses TRBV2 and TRBJ2-5; TRBD2 agrees at 8 bases. Sequencing was carried out using blood. The sequence came from a woman between 18 and 30 years old with Graves' hyperthyroidism. CDR3 loop: CATTTSARETRYF. CDR3 in DNA: TGTGCCACTACGACTAGCGCGCGAGAGACCCGGTACTTC.